Listed below are T cell receptor beta chains from one sample, sequenced in a study of blood T cell repertoires in COVID-19. The table came from immunoSEQ multiplex PCR; TCRdb's copy has only in-frame clones and leaves some out. The repertoire holds fewer than 250,000 clones, with 81% as singletons. Sequenced: PBMCs or T cells enriched from blood (not recorded which). Every receptor here comes from a woman aged 50 to 60 with acute COVID-19. The CDR3 runs from the conserved cysteine through the conserved F or W. The order of the fields is J gene, D gene, clone size, V gene, CDR3 protein. The D gene is left open where the match is weak. Expanded clones are given a class, and other clones once, few, many or no size at all.

J gene: TRBJ2-6; D gene: -; clone size: -; V gene: TRBV7-2; CDR3 protein: CASTLSGIASGANVLTF
J gene: TRBJ1-2; D gene: TRBD1; clone size: -; V gene: TRBV28; CDR3 protein: CASSLTGQGPIGYGYTF
J gene: TRBJ1-4; D gene: -; clone size: -; V gene: TRBV19; CDR3 protein: CASSIGAVEKLFF
J gene: TRBJ2-1; D gene: TRBD2; clone size: -; V gene: TRBV10-3; CDR3 protein: CAISLAGGVNEQFF
J gene: TRBJ2-7; D gene: TRBD1; clone size: -; V gene: TRBV11-3; CDR3 protein: CASSLGQVRSYEQYF
J gene: TRBJ2-3; D gene: TRBD2; clone size: -; V gene: TRBV7-2; CDR3 protein: CASSLLPSGSTDTQYF
J gene: TRBJ1-1; D gene: TRBD1; clone size: few; V gene: TRBV3-1/TRBV3-2; CDR3 protein: CASSRRQGQDSEAFF
J gene: TRBJ2-1; D gene: -; clone size: -; V gene: TRBV7-2; CDR3 protein: CASSAVVGAWGNEQFF
J gene: TRBJ1-4; D gene: TRBD1; clone size: -; V gene: TRBV28; CDR3 protein: CGTGQNNEKLFF
J gene: TRBJ1-2; D gene: -; clone size: -; V gene: TRBV29-1; CDR3 protein: CSDADSYYGYTF
J gene: TRBJ2-7; D gene: -; clone size: once; V gene: TRBV6-5; CDR3 protein: CASRERPYEQYF
J gene: TRBJ2-2; D gene: -; clone size: -; V gene: TRBV4-3; CDR3 protein: CASSQDRVGELFF
J gene: TRBJ1-2; D gene: -; clone size: -; V gene: TRBV7-2; CDR3 protein: CASSPRRADYGYTF
J gene: TRBJ1-1; D gene: -; clone size: -; V gene: TRBV12-3/TRBV12-4; CDR3 protein: CASSTRGEEAFF
J gene: TRBJ1-1; D gene: -; clone size: -; V gene: TRBV19; CDR3 protein: CATQRIGGGVNTEAFF
J gene: TRBJ1-5; D gene: TRBD1; clone size: -; V gene: TRBV14; CDR3 protein: CASSRDRDSNQPQHF
J gene: TRBJ1-5; D gene: TRBD1; clone size: -; V gene: TRBV15; CDR3 protein: CATSRDRQGSQPQHF
J gene: TRBJ2-3; D gene: TRBD2; clone size: -; V gene: TRBV4-1; CDR3 protein: CASSASGGDTSTDTQYF
J gene: TRBJ2-2; D gene: -; clone size: -; V gene: TRBV4-1; CDR3 protein: CASSLQKGGYTGELFF
J gene: TRBJ1-6; D gene: -; clone size: -; V gene: TRBV5-4; CDR3 protein: CASSLEGGRGDSPLHF
J gene: TRBJ1-2; D gene: -; clone size: -; V gene: TRBV18; CDR3 protein: CASSPLDGNGYTF
J gene: TRBJ2-2; D gene: -; clone size: -; V gene: TRBV9; CDR3 protein: CASSVADTATGELFF
J gene: TRBJ2-6; D gene: -; clone size: -; V gene: TRBV29-1; CDR3 protein: CSARGSGANVLTF
J gene: TRBJ2-3; D gene: TRBD2; clone size: -; V gene: TRBV19; CDR3 protein: CATGLPPRTQYF
J gene: TRBJ2-2; D gene: -; clone size: -; V gene: TRBV7-6; CDR3 protein: CASSEGAELFF
J gene: TRBJ1-1; D gene: TRBD1; clone size: -; V gene: TRBV18; CDR3 protein: CASSPAGGNTEAFF
J gene: TRBJ2-3; D gene: TRBD2; clone size: -; V gene: TRBV18; CDR3 protein: CASSPSPRGGPEDTQYF
J gene: TRBJ2-5; D gene: -; clone size: -; V gene: TRBV15; CDR3 protein: CATSRDLGTPYQETQYF
J gene: TRBJ2-1; D gene: TRBD2; clone size: few; V gene: TRBV5-1; CDR3 protein: CASSSTSGIPNEQFF
J gene: TRBJ1-4; D gene: -; clone size: -; V gene: TRBV6-2/TRBV6-3; CDR3 protein: CASSYLRGRAEKLFF
J gene: TRBJ2-4; D gene: TRBD2; clone size: few; V gene: TRBV7-2; CDR3 protein: CASRLLSGASGPKNIQYF
J gene: TRBJ2-5; D gene: -; clone size: few; V gene: TRBV24-1; CDR3 protein: CATSVRGEGQETQYF
J gene: TRBJ1-2; D gene: TRBD1; clone size: -; V gene: TRBV11-2; CDR3 protein: CASSPPQGAVGGYTF
J gene: TRBJ1-2; D gene: -; clone size: -; V gene: TRBV28; CDR3 protein: CASGSGRGGYTF
J gene: TRBJ2-7; D gene: TRBD2; clone size: -; V gene: TRBV30; CDR3 protein: CAFSGTSGSYEQYF